This TCR beta chain was observed in a study of blood T cells in healthy people across ages. For the study at large: Template switching recovered approximately one barcoded beta molecule for every two T cells.

Together with a sample-barcoded 5' primer, a J-beta primer mix was included in a second PCR lasting about 6 to 11 cycles. From the 5' RACE reads, TCRdb called clonotypes with MiXCR, one entry per CDR3 protein. This table has 600,000 to 850,000 distinct CDR3 sequences, more than 40% appearing once. Per-sample yields of isolated PBMCs were at least 6 million. To note about this clonotype: The antigen remains undetermined. A read error is possible here, since a much larger clone lies one base away.

Findings of the study overall: More naive CD4+ cells and higher diversity were found in long-lived than in aged donors.

The V and J ends lost 5 bases and 7 bases, in that order; junction bases with no gene match: 19. CDR1 and CDR2 (germline): SQVTM, ANQGSEA. CDR3 length: 16 amino acids. This sequence originates from a woman aged 55-69 years in good health. V is TRBV29-1 and J is TRBJ2-7; 8 nucleotides agree with TRBD2. The sequencing input was blood. The DNA for the CDR3 is TGCAGCGTTAGCGGGTCGGAGCGGGGGAGTTACAATGAGCAGTACTTC. Translated, it gives CSVSGSERGSYNEQYF.